The 31 T cell receptor beta chains below were found in one sample sequenced in a study of CXCR3-negative and CXCR3-positive naive CD8 T cells. The authors prepared UMI-labeled TRB cDNA libraries by 5' RACE. Using the 5' RACE reads, TCRdb records one entry per CDR3 protein without DNA. Its table lists roughly 50,000 distinct CDR3 sequences. These TCRs are of unknown antigen specificity. Study-wide results and limits: Compared with CXCR3-negative naive cells, CXCR3-positive naive cells showed more hydrophobic TRB CDR3s.

Sequenced: naive CXCR3+ CD8+ T cells from blood. The subset is: CD45RO-CCR7+CD27+CD95- naive CD8+ T cells expressing CXCR3 (TNR3+). The receptors here all came from a human donor in good health. Some clones in this sample may be carry-over from other donors' samples.

This chain connects TRBV5-5 to TRBJ2-2. Germline CDR1 is SGHKS and CDR2 is YYEKEE (reference sequence). The CDR3 is 14 residues long. The CDR3 protein is CASSPTWDTGELFF.

The V and J genes are TRBV20-1 and TRBJ2-7. The CDR3 runs 14 residues. Germline lookup yields CDR1 DFQATT and CDR2 SNEGSKA (reference sequence). The CDR3 reads CSAIGPATSYEQYF.

The V gene is TRBV11-3, the J gene TRBJ2-7; lacking DNA, the TRBD1 call made by TCRdb goes unchecked. Germline CDR1 is SGHNT and CDR2 is YENEEA. CDR3 size: 14 residues. The CDR3 sequence: CASSSRDRTHEQYF.

The genes are TRBV7-9 and TRBJ2-3. Germline V CDR1 and CDR2: SEHNR, FQNEAQ (reference sequence). This CDR3 has 15 amino acids. The chain's CDR3 is CASSFDWALTDTQYF.

J is TRBJ2-7 and V is TRBV7-2; TCRdb's D call of TRBD1 is untestable without DNA. The V gene's germline CDR1 is SGHTA and CDR2 FQGNSA. This CDR3 has 17 amino acids. CDR3 protein: CASSLIYGGTGAYEQYF.

The chain employs TRBV13 and TRBJ2-7; with no DNA, the TCRdb D assignment of TRBD2 cannot be verified. The CDR3 extends over 16 amino acids. CDR1 is PRHDT and CDR2 is FYEKMQ in the germline V gene (reference sequence). The CDR3 reads CASSLVLLEGVTEQYF.

The rearrangement joins TRBV7-8 to TRBJ2-1; TCRdb's D call, TRBD1, is unchecked because there is no DNA. Germline V gene lookup returns CDR1 SGHVS and CDR2 FQNEAQ. The CDR3 sequence is 15 residues long. The CDR3 loop is CASSPTRGIWNEQFF.

The chain uses TRBV2 and TRBJ1-5. Germline V lookup: CDR1 SNHLY, CDR2 FYNNEI. The CDR3 length is 15 residues. CDR3 protein: CASRTAAGGNQPQHF.

The chain links TRBV6-2 or TRBV6-3 to TRBJ2-7; TCRdb's D call, TRBD2, is unchecked because there is no DNA. This CDR3 region has 15 residues. Germline V gives CDR1 MNHEY, CDR2 SVGEGT. The CDR3 is CASSRGLAGAHEQYF.

V gene TRBV2 combines with J gene TRBJ1-1; checking the TCRdb D call of TRBD1 is not possible without DNA. This CDR3 spans 15 amino acids. Germline loops: CDR1 SNHLY, CDR2 FYNNEI. Here the CDR3 reads CASSPFRTGRPEAFF.

The chain combines TRBV12-5 with TRBJ2-3; TCRdb's D call of TRBD1 is untestable without DNA. The CDR3 covers 15 residues. Germline CDR1 is LGHNT and CDR2 is FRNRAP. Here the CDR3 reads CASGLKGGAADTQYF. The variable domain in full, completed from reference TRBV12-5 and TRBJ2-3, reads DARVTQTPRHKVTEMGQEVTMRCQPILGHNTVFWYRQTMMQGLELLAYFRNRAPLDDSGMPKDRFSAEMPDATLATLKIQPSEPRDSAVYFCASGLKGGAADTQYFGPGTRLTVL.

The chain uses TRBV4-3 and TRBJ1-5; the D call from TCRdb, TRBD1, cannot be confirmed without DNA. CDR3 length: 16 residues. Germline values: CDR1 LGHNA, CDR2 YSLEER. CDR3 residues: CASSLQRDLGNQPQHF.

The chain combines TRBV25-1 with TRBJ1-4. Germline lookup yields CDR1 MGHDK and CDR2 SYGVNS. This CDR3 contains 16 residues. The CDR3 loop is CASSGLTSATNEKLFF.

J is TRBJ2-7 and V is TRBV27; the TCRdb D gene call, TRBD2, has no DNA to confirm it. CDR3 length equals 13 residues. Germline lookup yields CDR1 MNHEY and CDR2 SMNVEV (reference sequence). The CDR3 sequence is CASSLLAGSEQYF.

The genes are TRBV15 and TRBJ1-3. CDR3 length equals 16 residues. The germline V gene encodes CDR1 LNHNV and CDR2 YYDKDF (reference sequence). Here the CDR3 reads CATSRSRQPSGNTIYF.

The rearrangement uses TRBV11-2 and TRBJ2-1; TCRdb's D call of TRBD1 is untestable without DNA. Germline V gives CDR1 SGHAT, CDR2 FQNNGV. The CDR3 runs 17 residues. CDR3 sequence: CASSKNGGVWGEDEQFF.

This CDR3 is CASSLGLRGDTEAFF. The chain is built from TRBV11-3 and TRBJ1-1. The CDR3 runs 15 residues. The germline CDR1 and CDR2 sequences are SGHNT and YENEEA.

The V gene is TRBV10-3, the J gene TRBJ2-1; the D gene TCRdb calls, TRBD2, cannot be checked with no DNA. Germline V gene sequence: CDR1 ENHRY, CDR2 SYGVKD. The CDR3 has 18 residues. CDR3: CAISEPWTSGGTYNEQFF.

The chain joins TRBV7-9 to TRBJ2-2; no DNA is available, so the TRBD1 call from TCRdb remains unchecked. This CDR3 has 14 amino acids. Germline CDR1 and CDR2: SEHNR and FQNEAQ (reference sequence). The CDR3 loop reads CASSLTGEAGELFF.

The V call is TRBV18, the J call TRBJ1-5. This CDR3 spans 14 amino acids. Germline values: CDR1 KGHSH, CDR2 LQKENI. The CDR3 loop is CASSVQRANQPQHF.

The chain joins TRBV6-2 or TRBV6-3 to TRBJ2-2. Germline CDR1 and CDR2: MNHEY and SVGEGT. The length of the CDR3 is 13 residues. The CDR3 protein is CATGVGDTGELFF.

The chain recombines TRBV20-1 with TRBJ1-2; absent DNA, TCRdb's TRBD1 call cannot be checked. There are 13 residues in the CDR3. Germline V gives CDR1 DFQATT, CDR2 SNEGSKA (reference sequence). The CDR3 is CSARAGTVYGYTF.

This rearrangement joins TRBV5-6 to TRBJ2-5; absent DNA, TCRdb's TRBD1 call cannot be checked. From germline, CDR1 is SGHDT and CDR2 YYEEEE. This CDR3 spans 14 amino acids. The CDR3 loop reads CASSIRQAAETQYF. Variable domain in full (rest from reference TRBV5-6 and TRBJ2-5): DAGVTQSPTHLIKTRGQQVTLRCSPKSGHDTVSWYQQALGQGPQFIFQYYEEEERQRGNFPDRFSGHQFPNYSSELNVNALLLGDSALYLCASSIRQAAETQYFGPGTRLLVL.

The chain has TRBV7-8 and TRBJ2-1; TCRdb gives TRBD2 as the D gene, but with no DNA this cannot be confirmed. Per the germline V gene, CDR1 is SGHVS and CDR2 is FQNEAQ. The CDR3 extends over 15 amino acids. The CDR3 sequence: CASSLTSGGRNEQFF.

This chain connects TRBV28 to TRBJ2-7. There are 12 residues in the CDR3. Germline V CDR1 and CDR2: MDHEN, SYDVKM. CDR3 residues: CASGDRSYEQYF.

The chain couples TRBV5-5 to TRBJ2-7. This CDR3 is built from 12 residues. CDR1 and CDR2 from the germline V gene are SGHKS and YYEKEE (reference sequence). CDR3 protein: CASSLMGYEQYF.

The CDR3 loop is CASSLGTGVEPQHF. The genes are TRBV27 and TRBJ1-5; TCRdb returns TRBD1, unconfirmable since there is no DNA. The CDR3 is 14 residues long. CDR1 MNHEY and CDR2 SMNVEV come from the germline V gene (reference sequence).

The gene calls are TRBV5-1 and TRBJ2-3. Per germline, CDR1 SGHRS and CDR2 YFSETQ. The CDR3 covers 12 residues. The CDR3 here is CASSFTTDTQYF.

The chain employs TRBV28 and TRBJ1-5; the TRBD1 assignment by TCRdb is unverifiable without DNA. Germline CDR1 reads MDHEN; CDR2 reads SYDVKM. CDR3 length equals 18 residues. Here the CDR3 reads CASRGAVAGDYSNQPQHF.

The gene calls are TRBV5-6 and TRBJ2-7; TCRdb's D call, TRBD1, is unchecked because there is no DNA. Germline V lookup: CDR1 SGHDT, CDR2 YYEEEE. The CDR3 loop spans 16 amino acids. The CDR3 loop is CASSPRLPPITYEQYF.

The CDR3 is CASSRKWNNEQFF. The chain carries TRBV27 and TRBJ2-1. Germline loops: CDR1 MNHEY, CDR2 SMNVEV (reference sequence). The CDR3 contains 13 residues.